These T cell receptor beta chains were read from a single sample in a study of siplizumab effects on memory and regulatory T cells. Some clones are missing from TCRdb's copy, which holds only in-frame ones; the method was immunoSEQ multiplex PCR. The profile covers 100,000 to 110,000 clones, with 91% appearing a single time and 0.14% to 0.15% taken by the ten largest. Source material: CD4+ T cells sorted from blood. These receptors were taken from a human donor in good health. The CDR3 runs from the conserved cysteine through the conserved F or W. Fields, in order: D gene, clone size, V gene, J gene, CDR3 DNA, CDR3 protein. A D gene is named only where the DNA matches it firmly. Rows give clone size only sometimes, using once, few, many, or a class for an expanded clone.

d_gene: NA; abundance: NA; v_gene: TRBV19; j_gene: TRBJ1-2; CDR3nt: TGTGCCAGTACCCATCCGGGGGACCGACGCTATGGCTACACCTTC; CDR3aa: CASTHPGDRRYGYTF
d_gene: NA; abundance: NA; v_gene: TRBV7-3; j_gene: TRBJ2-3; CDR3nt: TGTGCCAGCAGCGAATCGGGACAACTCAGCACAGATACGCAGTATTTT; CDR3aa: CASSESGQLSTDTQYF
d_gene: NA; abundance: NA; v_gene: TRBV28; j_gene: TRBJ2-7; CDR3nt: TGTGCCAGCAGGACTACAGGGTTGGGGGGCTACGAGCAGTACTTC; CDR3aa: CASRTTGLGGYEQYF
d_gene: NA; abundance: once; v_gene: TRBV6-5; j_gene: TRBJ2-7; CDR3nt: TGTGCCAGCAGCCCGGGCGTCTCCTACGAGCAGTACTTC; CDR3aa: CASSPGVSYEQYF
d_gene: TRBD1; abundance: NA; v_gene: TRBV14; j_gene: TRBJ2-2; CDR3nt: TGTGCCAGCAGCCAAGCGAAAGGACAGGTCCGGAACACCGGGGAGCTGTTTTTT; CDR3aa: CASSQAKGQVRNTGELFF
d_gene: NA; abundance: once; v_gene: TRBV5-4; j_gene: TRBJ2-7; CDR3nt: TGTGCCAGCACCTTAAATGGAAGGGCCTACGAGCAGTACTTC; CDR3aa: CASTLNGRAYEQYF
d_gene: TRBD1; abundance: NA; v_gene: TRBV2; j_gene: TRBJ2-4; CDR3nt: TGTGCCAGCAGGCTCGAGACAGGGCCCAAAAACATTCAGTACTTC; CDR3aa: CASRLETGPKNIQYF
d_gene: TRBD2; abundance: NA; v_gene: TRBV19; j_gene: TRBJ2-5; CDR3nt: TGTGCCAGTAGTACAGGAGGACTAGCGGGCGGGTATGGGGAGACCCAGTACTTC; CDR3aa: CASSTGGLAGGYGETQYF
d_gene: TRBD1; abundance: once; v_gene: TRBV28; j_gene: TRBJ1-6; CDR3nt: TGTGCCAGCAGTTTTGGGACAGGGGTGACACCCCTCCACTTT; CDR3aa: CASSFGTGVTPLHF
d_gene: TRBD1; abundance: NA; v_gene: TRBV7-3; j_gene: TRBJ1-1; CDR3nt: TGTGCCAGCAGCGCAGCAGGGGGGCCCCCTCTTAGGGACACTGAAGCTTTCTTT; CDR3aa: CASSAAGGPPLRDTEAFF
d_gene: TRBD1; abundance: NA; v_gene: TRBV10-3; j_gene: TRBJ1-6; CDR3nt: TGTGCCATCAGTGAGGTCGGGACAGAAAATTCACCCCTCCACTTT; CDR3aa: CAISEVGTENSPLHF
d_gene: NA; abundance: NA; v_gene: TRBV10-3; j_gene: TRBJ1-1; CDR3nt: TGTGCCATCAGTGAGTCGTTTTTACAAAAGGGGACTGAAGCTTTCTTT; CDR3aa: CAISESFLQKGTEAFF
d_gene: NA; abundance: once; v_gene: TRBV15; j_gene: TRBJ1-4; CDR3nt: TGTGCCACCAGCAGGGGGTCCAGCTATGAAAAACTGTTTTTT; CDR3aa: CATSRGSSYEKLFF
d_gene: TRBD1; abundance: NA; v_gene: TRBV9; j_gene: TRBJ1-4; CDR3nt: TGTGCCAGCAGCGAAGGGTGGAGTCAGGGGGGTGAAAAACTGTTTTTT; CDR3aa: CASSEGWSQGGEKLFF
d_gene: TRBD1; abundance: few; v_gene: TRBV7-9; j_gene: TRBJ1-2; CDR3nt: TGTGCCAGCAGCTCAGGACAGGGTCCAAGCCACTTC; CDR3aa: CASSSGQGPSHF
d_gene: NA; abundance: NA; v_gene: TRBV19; j_gene: TRBJ2-7; CDR3nt: TGTGCCAGTAGGATGACAGACACTTCCTACGAGCAGTACTTC; CDR3aa: CASRMTDTSYEQYF
d_gene: NA; abundance: NA; v_gene: TRBV2; j_gene: TRBJ2-5; CDR3nt: TGTGCCAGCAGTGAGCTTTTAGGGGCGACCCAGTACTTC; CDR3aa: CASSELLGATQYF
d_gene: TRBD1; abundance: NA; v_gene: TRBV6-1; j_gene: TRBJ1-2; CDR3nt: TGTGCCAGCAGTGAAAGGACAGGGATCTATGGCTACACCTTC; CDR3aa: CASSERTGIYGYTF
d_gene: TRBD2; abundance: NA; v_gene: TRBV2; j_gene: TRBJ2-3; CDR3nt: TGTGCCAGCAGCCCGACTAGCGGGGGGCCTCCAGATACGCAGTATTTT; CDR3aa: CASSPTSGGPPDTQYF
d_gene: NA; abundance: once; v_gene: TRBV6-6; j_gene: TRBJ1-2; CDR3nt: TGTGCCAGCAGCCGGGACGGAAACTATGGCTACACCTTC; CDR3aa: CASSRDGNYGYTF
d_gene: TRBD1; abundance: NA; v_gene: TRBV19; j_gene: TRBJ2-6; CDR3nt: TGTGCCAGTAGTAAGGACAGGGGGGTAACCGGGGCCAACGTCCTGACTTTC; CDR3aa: CASSKDRGVTGANVLTF
d_gene: TRBD1; abundance: once; v_gene: TRBV7-2; j_gene: TRBJ2-1; CDR3nt: TGTGCCAGCAGCTTATTATTCGGACAGGGGGCCGATGAGCAGTTCTTC; CDR3aa: CASSLLFGQGADEQFF
d_gene: TRBD2; abundance: NA; v_gene: TRBV30; j_gene: TRBJ2-1; CDR3nt: TGTGCCTGGAGCGAGGGACTTCAGGGAGGGAATGAGCAGTTCTTC; CDR3aa: CAWSEGLQGGNEQFF
d_gene: NA; abundance: NA; v_gene: TRBV2; j_gene: TRBJ2-3; CDR3nt: TGTGCCAGCAGTTCGGAGTCCACAGATACGCAGTATTTT; CDR3aa: CASSSESTDTQYF
d_gene: NA; abundance: NA; v_gene: TRBV28; j_gene: TRBJ1-5; CDR3nt: TGTGCCAGCAGTTCGACAGAATATAGCAATCAGCCCCAGCATTTT; CDR3aa: CASSSTEYSNQPQHF
d_gene: NA; abundance: few; v_gene: TRBV6-5; j_gene: TRBJ2-4; CDR3nt: TGTGCCAGCACACGGGGGACGGGAAACATTCAGTACTTC; CDR3aa: CASTRGTGNIQYF
d_gene: TRBD2; abundance: NA; v_gene: TRBV10-2; j_gene: TRBJ2-5; CDR3nt: TGCGCCAGCAGGGGTAGCGGGGAAGAGACCCAGTACTTC; CDR3aa: CASRGSGEETQYF
d_gene: TRBD2; abundance: few; v_gene: TRBV5-4; j_gene: TRBJ2-1; CDR3nt: TGTGCCAGCAGCTCTCAAATCACTAGCGGGGGGGCCAATGAGCAGTTCTTC; CDR3aa: CASSSQITSGGANEQFF
d_gene: TRBD1; abundance: NA; v_gene: TRBV19; j_gene: TRBJ2-4; CDR3nt: TGTGCCAGTAGTACCATCCTGGGACAGGGAGGCATTCAGTACTTC; CDR3aa: CASSTILGQGGIQYF
d_gene: NA; abundance: NA; v_gene: TRBV28; j_gene: TRBJ1-2; CDR3nt: TGTGCCAGCAGTACAATGGGGACTTTTGGCTACACCTTC; CDR3aa: CASSTMGTFGYTF
d_gene: TRBD1; abundance: NA; v_gene: TRBV19; j_gene: TRBJ1-4; CDR3nt: TGTGCCAGCACTGACAGGGATGAAAAACTGTTTTTT; CDR3aa: CASTDRDEKLFF
d_gene: TRBD1; abundance: NA; v_gene: TRBV7-6; j_gene: TRBJ1-2; CDR3nt: TGTGCCAGCAGCTTAGCTGGACAGGGTAGCTACACCTTC; CDR3aa: CASSLAGQGSYTF
d_gene: TRBD2; abundance: NA; v_gene: TRBV10-3; j_gene: TRBJ2-7; CDR3nt: TGTGCCATCCATAAGAAGACTAGCGGGGGGTTTGACGAGCAGTACTTC; CDR3aa: CAIHKKTSGGFDEQYF
d_gene: NA; abundance: NA; v_gene: TRBV10-3; j_gene: TRBJ1-1; CDR3nt: TGTGCCATCAGTGAGTCAGGGTTTAACACTGAAGCTTTCTTT; CDR3aa: CAISESGFNTEAFF
d_gene: NA; abundance: once; v_gene: TRBV5-1; j_gene: TRBJ2-5; CDR3nt: TGCGCCAGCAGCTTGGCCGGGATGGGAGAGACCCAGTACTTC; CDR3aa: CASSLAGMGETQYF
d_gene: NA; abundance: NA; v_gene: TRBV9; j_gene: TRBJ1-1; CDR3nt: TGTGCCAGCAGCGTAGGAACAGGTAACACTGAAGCTTTCTTT; CDR3aa: CASSVGTGNTEAFF
d_gene: NA; abundance: NA; v_gene: TRBV30; j_gene: TRBJ1-5; CDR3nt: TGTGCCTGGAGCAGGGGTGGTCAGCCCCAGCATTTT; CDR3aa: CAWSRGGQPQHF
d_gene: NA; abundance: NA; v_gene: TRBV19; j_gene: TRBJ2-4; CDR3nt: TGTGCCAGTAGTATAGGGAGGTTAGCCAAAAACATTCAGTACTTC; CDR3aa: CASSIGRLAKNIQYF
d_gene: NA; abundance: NA; v_gene: TRBV28; j_gene: TRBJ1-3; CDR3nt: TGTGCCAGCAGTTTATGGACTCACTTCTCTGGAAACACCATATATTTT; CDR3aa: CASSLWTHFSGNTIYF
d_gene: NA; abundance: NA; v_gene: TRBV10-3; j_gene: TRBJ2-7; CDR3nt: TGTGCCATCAGTGGCCCCGAGGGCACCTACGAGCAGTACTTC; CDR3aa: CAISGPEGTYEQYF
d_gene: TRBD1; abundance: NA; v_gene: TRBV5-4; j_gene: TRBJ2-3; CDR3nt: TGTGCCAGCAGCTTGGGTGGGACAGGGGGAACGCAGTATTTT; CDR3aa: CASSLGGTGGTQYF
d_gene: NA; abundance: NA; v_gene: TRBV7-9; j_gene: TRBJ2-7; CDR3nt: TGTGCCAGCAGCTTAGCCGGTGCGTTGAGCTCCTACGAGCAGTACTTC; CDR3aa: CASSLAGALSSYEQYF
d_gene: NA; abundance: NA; v_gene: TRBV5-5; j_gene: TRBJ1-5; CDR3nt: TGTGCCAGCAGCCCCCGTTCAGAGTCCATTAGGCATCAGCCCCAGCATTTT; CDR3aa: CASSPRSESIRHQPQHF
d_gene: NA; abundance: NA; v_gene: TRBV19; j_gene: TRBJ2-2; CDR3nt: TGTGCCAGTAGTATAGATCGTTCCGGGGAGCTGTTTTTT; CDR3aa: CASSIDRSGELFF